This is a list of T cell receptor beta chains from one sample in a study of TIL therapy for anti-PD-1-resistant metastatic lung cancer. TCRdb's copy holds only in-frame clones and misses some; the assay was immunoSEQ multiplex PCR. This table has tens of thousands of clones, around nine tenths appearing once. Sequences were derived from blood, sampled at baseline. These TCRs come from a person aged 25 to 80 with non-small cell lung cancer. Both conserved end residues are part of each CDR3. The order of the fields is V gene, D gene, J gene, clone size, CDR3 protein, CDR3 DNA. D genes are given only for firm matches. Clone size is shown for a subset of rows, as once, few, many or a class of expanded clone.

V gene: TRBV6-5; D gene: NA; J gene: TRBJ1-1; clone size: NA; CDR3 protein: CASKSSQAFF; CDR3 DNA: TGTGCCAGCAAGTCTTCCCAAGCTTTCTTT
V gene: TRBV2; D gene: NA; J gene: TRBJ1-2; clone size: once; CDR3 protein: CASSGEYGYTF; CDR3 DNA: TGTGCCAGCAGCGGGGAATATGGCTACACCTTC
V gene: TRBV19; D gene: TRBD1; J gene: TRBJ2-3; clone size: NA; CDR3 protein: CASRGGQVTDTQYF; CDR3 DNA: TGTGCCAGTAGGGGGGGACAGGTCACAGATACGCAGTATTTT
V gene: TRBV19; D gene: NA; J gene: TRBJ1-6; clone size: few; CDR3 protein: CASSTLSYNSPLHF; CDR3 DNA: TGTGCCAGCAGCACACTCTCCTATAATTCACCCCTCCACTTT
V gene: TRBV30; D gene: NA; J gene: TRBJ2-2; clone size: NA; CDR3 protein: CAWSVHSNTGELFF; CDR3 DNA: TGTGCCTGGAGTGTTCATTCGAACACCGGGGAGCTGTTTTTT
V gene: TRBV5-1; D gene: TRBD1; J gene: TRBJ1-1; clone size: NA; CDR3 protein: CASSPPGQGSEAFF; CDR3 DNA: TGCGCCAGCAGCCCGCCGGGACAGGGATCTGAAGCTTTCTTT
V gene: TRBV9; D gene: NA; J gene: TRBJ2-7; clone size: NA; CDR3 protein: CASSRTPLYEQYF; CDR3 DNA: TGTGCCAGCAGTAGGACTCCCCTATACGAGCAGTACTTC
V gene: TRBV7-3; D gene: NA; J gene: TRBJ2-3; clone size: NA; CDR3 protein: CASSSGSTDTQYF; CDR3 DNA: TGTGCCAGCAGCTCGGGTAGCACAGATACGCAGTATTTT
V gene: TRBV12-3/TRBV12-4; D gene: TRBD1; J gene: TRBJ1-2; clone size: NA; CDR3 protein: CASRRTGDGYTF; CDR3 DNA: TGTGCCAGCAGGCGGACAGGGGATGGCTACACCTTC
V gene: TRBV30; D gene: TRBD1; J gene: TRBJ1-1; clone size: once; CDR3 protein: CAWGQGRGGTEAFF; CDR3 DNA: TGTGCCTGGGGACAGGGGAGGGGAGGAACTGAAGCTTTCTTT
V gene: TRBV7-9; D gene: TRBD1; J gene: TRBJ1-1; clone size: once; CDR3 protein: CASSFHDTGGIDTEAFF; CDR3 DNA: TGTGCCAGCAGCTTTCATGATACAGGGGGAATCGACACTGAAGCTTTCTTT
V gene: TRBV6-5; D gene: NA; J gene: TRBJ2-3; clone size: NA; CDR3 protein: CASMGRRDTQYF; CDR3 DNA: TGTGCCAGCATGGGTCGGAGGGATACGCAGTATTTT
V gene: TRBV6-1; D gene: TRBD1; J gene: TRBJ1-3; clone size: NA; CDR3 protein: CASSGGGTGGGNTIYF; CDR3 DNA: TGTGCCAGCAGTGGAGGTGGGACAGGAGGTGGAAACACCATATATTTT
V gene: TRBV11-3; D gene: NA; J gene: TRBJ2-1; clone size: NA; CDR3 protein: CASSLVSGAGCGTYNEQFF; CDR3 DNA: TGTGCCAGCAGCTTAGTTTCCGGGGCGGGCTGCGGGACCTACAATGAGCAGTTCTTC
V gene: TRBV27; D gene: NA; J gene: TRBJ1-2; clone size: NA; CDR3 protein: CASSFWGSPANGYTF; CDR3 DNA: TGTGCCAGCAGTTTCTGGGGCTCCCCCGCCAATGGCTACACCTTC
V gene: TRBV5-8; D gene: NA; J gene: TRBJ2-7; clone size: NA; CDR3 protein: CASNLGSPSYEQYF; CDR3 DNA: TGTGCCAGCAACCTAGGGTCCCCCAGCTACGAGCAGTACTTC
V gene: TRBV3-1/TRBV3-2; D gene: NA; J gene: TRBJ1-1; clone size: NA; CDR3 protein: CASSQESRGNTEAFF; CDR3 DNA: TGTGCCAGCAGCCAAGAGAGTCGTGGGAACACTGAAGCTTTCTTT
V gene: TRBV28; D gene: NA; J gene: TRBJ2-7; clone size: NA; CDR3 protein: CASSHTLAGTGSSEQYF; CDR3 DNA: TGTGCCAGCAGTCACACCCTCGCCGGGACTGGGTCTTCCGAGCAGTACTTC
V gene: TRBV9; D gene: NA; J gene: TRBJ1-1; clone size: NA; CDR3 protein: CASSVGQLVTEAFF; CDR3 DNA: TGTGCCAGCAGCGTAGGACAGCTCGTCACTGAAGCTTTCTTT
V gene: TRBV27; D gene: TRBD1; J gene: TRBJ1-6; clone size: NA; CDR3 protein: CASSDSDRSSYNSPLHF; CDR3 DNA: TGTGCCAGCAGTGACTCGGACAGGAGCTCCTATAATTCACCCCTCCACTTT
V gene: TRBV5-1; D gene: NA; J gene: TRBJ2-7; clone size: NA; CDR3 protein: CASSLSGHPYEQYF; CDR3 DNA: TGCGCCAGCAGCTTGAGCGGACATCCCTACGAGCAGTACTTC
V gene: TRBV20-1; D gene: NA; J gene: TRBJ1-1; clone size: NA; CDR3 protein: CSASRGQDTEAFF; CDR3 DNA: TGCAGTGCCAGTCGGGGGCAGGACACTGAAGCTTTCTTT
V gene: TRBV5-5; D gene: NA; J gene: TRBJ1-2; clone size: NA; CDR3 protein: CASVHSTYGYTF; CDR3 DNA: TGTGCCAGCGTACATTCCACTTATGGCTACACCTTC
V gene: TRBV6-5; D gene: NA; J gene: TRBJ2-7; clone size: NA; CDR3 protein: CASRPGTLYEQYF; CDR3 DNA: TGTGCCAGCAGGCCCGGGACCCTCTACGAGCAGTACTTC
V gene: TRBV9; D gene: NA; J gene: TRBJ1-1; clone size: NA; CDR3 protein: CASSPGDTEAFF; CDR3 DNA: TGTGCCAGCAGCCCTGGGGACACTGAAGCTTTCTTT
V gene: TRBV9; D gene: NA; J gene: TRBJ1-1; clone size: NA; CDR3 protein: CASSVERVRNTEAFF; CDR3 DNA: TGTGCCAGCAGCGTAGAGAGGGTCCGGAACACTGAAGCTTTCTTT
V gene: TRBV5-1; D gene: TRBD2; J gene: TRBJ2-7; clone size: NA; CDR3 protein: CASSLGASGGVDDEQYF; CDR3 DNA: TGCGCCAGCAGCTTGGGGGCGTCGGGAGGGGTAGATGACGAGCAGTACTTC
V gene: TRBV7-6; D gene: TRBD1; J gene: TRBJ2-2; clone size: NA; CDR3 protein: CASSLTGQGGTGELFF; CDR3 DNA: TGTGCCAGCAGCTTAACAGGACAGGGGGGGACCGGGGAGCTGTTTTTT
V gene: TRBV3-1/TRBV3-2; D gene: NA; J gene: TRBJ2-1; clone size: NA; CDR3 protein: CASSRLQGPNEQFF; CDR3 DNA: TGTGCCAGCAGCCGACTTCAGGGTCCCAATGAGCAGTTCTTC